This T cell receptor beta chain was recovered during a study of vaccination effects on CD4 cells after COVID-19. Study-wide context: The participants, recipients of two vaccine doses, got either BNT162b2 or mRNA-1273.

CDR3 length equals 13 residues. Trimming removed 7 bases from V and 2 bases from J, with 8 bases in between. Germline V lookup: CDR1 LGHDT, CDR2 YNNKEL (reference sequence). With the ViraFEST assay, the study expanded antigen-specific CD4+ T cells using viral peptide pools, then sequenced them. Following a roughly eleven-day culture, CD4+ T cells were purified. The healthy vaccine recipients, who had no prior SARS-CoV-2 infection, showed negative nucleocapsid antibodies. As concerns this clone: Its antigen is as yet unknown.

Only in-frame clones appear in the TCRdb table, and some are missing; sequencing was by immunoSEQ multiplex PCR. The sample comprises about 41,000 clones, around three quarters of which are singletons, and about 3% rests with the top ten. The study's findings and limits: Early post-infection timepoints were absent, and convalescent patients were few.

This specimen consisted of CD4+ T cells from PBMCs cultured with HCoV-NL63 spike peptides, obtained before COVID-19 vaccination. The chain recombines TRBV3-1 (or the pseudogene TRBV3-2) with TRBJ2-2; D perhaps matches TRBD1 (5 bases). The sequence was obtained from a human donor who received a COVID-19 vaccine. CDR3: CASTRTNTGELFF. CDR3 in DNA: TGTGCCAGCACCCGGACAAACACCGGGGAGCTGTTTTTT.